The 19 T cell receptor beta chains in this list originate from one sample, sequenced in a study of blood T cell repertoires in COVID-19. Profiled with immunoSEQ multiplex PCR; TCRdb holds only in-frame clones, not every one. The table includes around 390,000 clones, around nine tenths detected once. Material: PBMCs or T cells enriched from blood (not recorded which). The source of these receptors is a woman aged 50 to 60 who had recovered from COVID-19.

The chain has TRBV5-5 and TRBJ1-1; 7 bases agree with TRBD1. The germline CDR1 and CDR2 sequences are SGHKS and YYEKEE (reference sequence). Trimming took 4 bases from V and 4 from J; bases not matched to a gene: 7. The CDR3 contains 14 residues. The CDR3: CASSLTGISTEAFF. The CDR3 DNA reads TGTGCCAGCAGCCTGACAGGGATCAGCACTGAAGCTTTCTTT.

V usage is TRBV20-1 and J usage is TRBJ2-7; TRBD1 matches 8 bases. The CDR3 covers 11 residues. Germline assignment: CDR1 DFQATT and CDR2 SNEGSKA (reference sequence). Trimming removed 5 bases from V and 4 bases from J; junction bases left unmatched: 1. The CDR3 DNA reads TGCAGTGCTCACAGGGGGTACGAGCAGTACTTC. Amino acids: CSAHRGYEQYF.

The CDR3 protein is CASSLYRGNEQFF. CDR3 in DNA: TGTGCCAGCAGTTTGTATAGGGGGAATGAGCAGTTCTTC. This rearrangement joins TRBV12-3 or TRBV12-4 to TRBJ2-1; tentative D call: TRBD1 (6 bases). Trimming pared 3 bases from V and 7 bases from J, leaving 10 bases between. This CDR3 is built from 13 residues.

This chain's CDR3 is CASSSTSGGADTQYF. The CDR3, as DNA: TGTGCCAGCAGCTCGACTAGCGGGGGGGCCGATACGCAGTATTTT. This rearrangement joins TRBV7-8 to TRBJ2-3, with 14 bases that match TRBD2. V was pared by 4 bases and J by 6 bases, with 3 bases of the junction left unmatched. Per the germline V gene, CDR1 is SGHVS and CDR2 is FQNEAQ. The length of the CDR3 is 15 residues. The full variable domain, in which reference TRBV7-8 and TRBJ2-3 provide the parts outside the CDR3, is GAGVSQSPRYKVAKRGQDVALRCDPISGHVSLFWYQQALGQGPEFLTYFQNEAQLDKSGLPSDRFFAERPEGSVSTLKIQRTQQEDSAVYLCASSSTSGGADTQYFGPGTRLTVL.

The V gene is TRBV4-1, the J gene TRBJ2-7; 10 nucleotides align to TRBD1. Germline V gives CDR1 MGHRA, CDR2 YSYEKL. With 0 bases clipped from V and 3 bases from J, the junction kept 5 bases outside the gene matches. The CDR3 runs 16 residues. The CDR3 sequence is CASSQDQGQGVYEQYF. The CDR3 DNA is TGCGCCAGCAGCCAAGATCAAGGACAGGGGGTCTACGAGCAGTACTTC.

The chain links TRBV6-2 or TRBV6-3 to TRBJ2-4, with 8 bases fitting TRBD1. The CDR3 length is 13 residues. Germline V gives CDR1 MNHEY, CDR2 SVGEGT. The J segment lost 7 bases and the V segment lost 5 bases, leaving 4 bases of the junction unmatched. This CDR3 reads CASSRTGRNIQYF. CDR3 coding DNA: TGTGCCAGCAGTCGGACAGGGAGGAACATTCAGTACTTC.

This clone was detected only once. As DNA, the CDR3 is TGTGCCAGCAGTCTAGCCGGGACATCCGGCTACGAGCAGTACTTC. Translation: CASSLAGTSGYEQYF. V and J are TRBV27 and TRBJ2-7; D possibly corresponds to TRBD1 (6 bases). V lost 5 bases, J lost 3 bases, and 17 bases lay in between. The germline CDR1 and CDR2 sequences are MNHEY and SMNVEV (reference sequence). This CDR3 is built from 15 residues.

The chain uses TRBV5-1 and TRBJ2-7; D unresolved. Germline lookup yields CDR1 SGHRS and CDR2 YFSETQ. V lost 0 bases and J 3 bases, leaving 13 bases between the germline ends. This CDR3 is built from 15 residues. CDR3 DNA: TGCGCCAGCAGCTTGGAACAGAGATCCTTCTACGAGCAGTACTTC. Encoded protein: CASSLEQRSFYEQYF.

The rearrangement joins TRBV10-3 to TRBJ1-1; 7 nucleotides line up with TRBD1. Trimming cost V 2 bases and J 9 bases; bases outside gene matches: 6. Germline assignment: CDR1 ENHRY and CDR2 SYGVKD. The CDR3 is made up of 13 amino acids. CDR3 bases: TGTGCCATCAGTGAGGCCGGGACAGAGAAAGCTTTCTTT. The encoded protein is CAISEAGTEKAFF.

The chain recombines TRBV18 with TRBJ2-2; the D gene is possibly TRBD1 (5 bases). V was trimmed by 3 bases and J by 1 base, leaving 9 bases between them. The CDR3 spans 15 residues. CDR1 and CDR2 from the germline V gene are KGHSH and LQKENI. For the CDR3, the DNA is TGTGCCAGCTCACCCCGCACAGGGAACACCGGGGAGCTGTTTTTT. It encodes CASSPRTGNTGELFF.

The chain joins TRBV19 to TRBJ1-3; a possible D gene is TRBD1 (6 bases). CDR1 is LNHDA, CDR2 SQIVND, per germline (reference sequence). Deletions cut 7 bases from V and 0 bases from J, with 19 bases between. This CDR3 spans 17 amino acids. As DNA, the CDR3 is TGTGCCAGTACCGACCAACGGACAGCCTTCTCTGGAAACACCATATATTTT. This translates into CASTDQRTAFSGNTIYF.

The CDR3 spells CASSLRSEQFF. The CDR3 coding sequence is TGTGCCAGCAGTCTTCGGAGTGAGCAGTTCTTC. This rearrangement joins TRBV27 to TRBJ2-1; unclear D gene. The CDR3 extends over 11 amino acids. The V end was cut by 5 bases, the J end by 9 bases, with 8 bases between. Germline V gene data show CDR1 as MNHEY and CDR2 as SMNVEV (reference sequence).

The V call is TRBV27, the J call TRBJ1-4; no definite D call. The CDR3 sequence is 15 residues long. Trimming cost V 5 bases and J 0 bases, with 10 bases left between them. The germline CDR1 and CDR2 sequences are MNHEY and SMNVEV (reference sequence). CDR3 bases: TGTGCCAGCAGTCGAGGGTTCCCAACTAATGAAAAACTGTTTTTT. It specifies CASSRGFPTNEKLFF.

This clone showed up just once. This chain joins TRBV7-2 and TRBJ1-2; D not resolved. This CDR3 is 14 amino acids long. CDR1 and CDR2 from the germline V gene are SGHTA and FQGNSA. With 6 bases removed from V and 7 bases from J, the gap between germline ends came to 18 bases. CDR3 residues: CASSPAIPGSGYTF. In nucleotides, the CDR3 is TGTGCCAGCAGTCCAGCGATTCCCGGATCTGGCTACACCTTC.

The V and J genes are TRBV12-3 or TRBV12-4 and TRBJ1-2; 9 bases agree with TRBD1. The CDR3 covers 12 residues. CDR3 nucleotide sequence: TGTGCGGCCGGGACAGGGAGCTATGGCTACACCTTC. Translating gives CAAGTGSYGYTF.

This chain joins TRBV2 and TRBJ1-6, with 11 bases aligning to TRBD1. In germline, CDR1 is SNHLY, CDR2 FYNNEI. The ends lost 6 bases at V and 13 bases at J; junction bases unmatched: 11. There are 15 residues in the CDR3. CDR3 region: CASSYGTGGPRPLHF. The CDR3 coding sequence is TGTGCCAGCAGCTACGGGACAGGGGGTCCTCGTCCCCTCCACTTT.

This clone showed up just once. The rearrangement uses TRBV5-6 and TRBJ1-1; 10 nucleotides agree with TRBD1. J was trimmed by 6 bases and V by 2 bases; bases with no gene match: 7. Germline CDR1 is SGHDT and CDR2 is YYEEEE. The CDR3 is 15 amino acids. The CDR3 region has the DNA TGTGCCAGCAGCTTCGGGACAGGGGTTTACCCTGAAGCTTTCTTT. Protein product: CASSFGTGVYPEAFF.

The rearrangement uses TRBV9 and TRBJ1-1; 9 bases agree with TRBD1. The V gene's germline CDR1 is SGDLS and CDR2 YYNGEE. CDR3 length: 15 amino acids. After removal of 2 bases from V and 5 bases from J, the junction contained 7 bases not matched to a gene. The CDR3 DNA is TGTGCCAGCAGCGTGGAGGGACAGGGAAGAACTGAAGCTTTCTTT. This encodes CASSVEGQGRTEAFF.

The chain's CDR3 is CAWSTFGEQYF. The CDR3 DNA reads as TGTGCCTGGAGTACCTTCGGCGAGCAGTACTTC. The chain recombines TRBV30 with TRBJ2-7, with no clear D. The V gene lost 2 bases and the J gene lost 6 bases, with 8 bases spanning the gap. The CDR3 contains 11 residues. The V gene's germline CDR1 is GTSNPN and CDR2 SVGIG (reference sequence).